One TCR beta chain is described in this entry. The record originates from a study of T cell changes during pregnancy in multiple sclerosis. Data came from immunoSEQ multiplex PCR; TCRdb stores just in-frame clones and leaves some out. The sample includes about 70,000 clones, about 94% of them seen just once. The CDR3 totals 13 residues. Germline CDR1 MNHEY, CDR2 SVGAGI. V lost 6 bases and J lost 13; bases outside the gene matches: 10. The sample in question was peripheral blood, obtained in the third trimester of pregnancy. This rearrangement joins TRBV6-5 to TRBJ2-5, with TRBD2 matching 11 bases. The sequence came from a female donor with multiple sclerosis, enrolled in a pregnancy study. CDR3 sequence (DNA): TGTGCCAGCAGCCTCTTACGGACTAGCGGGTTGTACTTC. It codes for CASSLLRTSGLYF.